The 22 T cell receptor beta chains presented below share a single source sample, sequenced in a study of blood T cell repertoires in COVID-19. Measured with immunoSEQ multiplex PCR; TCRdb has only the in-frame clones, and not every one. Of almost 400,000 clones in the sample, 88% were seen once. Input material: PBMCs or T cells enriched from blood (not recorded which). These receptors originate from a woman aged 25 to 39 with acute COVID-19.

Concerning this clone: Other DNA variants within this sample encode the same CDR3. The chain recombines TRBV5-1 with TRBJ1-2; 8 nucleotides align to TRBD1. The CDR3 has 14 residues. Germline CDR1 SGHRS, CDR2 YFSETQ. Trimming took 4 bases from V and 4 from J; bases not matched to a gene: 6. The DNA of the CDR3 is TGCGCCAGCAGCCTCGGACAGGGCGGCTATGGCTACACCTTC. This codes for CASSLGQGGYGYTF.

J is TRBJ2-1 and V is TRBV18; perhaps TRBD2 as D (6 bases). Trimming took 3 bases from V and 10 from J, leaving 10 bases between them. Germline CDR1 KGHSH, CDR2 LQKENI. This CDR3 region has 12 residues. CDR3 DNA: TGTGCCAGCTCACCGGGGGGTGGCGAGCAGTTCTTC. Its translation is CASSPGGGEQFF.

The CDR3: CASSRASGTNEQFF. In DNA form, the CDR3 reads TGCGCCAGCAGTAGGGCTAGCGGCACCAATGAGCAGTTCTTC. This chain connects TRBV10-2 to TRBJ2-1; TRBD2 matches at 7 bases. This CDR3 has 14 residues. V lost 5 bases and J lost 6; bases outside the gene matches: 7. CDR1 is WSHSY, CDR2 SAAADI, per germline.

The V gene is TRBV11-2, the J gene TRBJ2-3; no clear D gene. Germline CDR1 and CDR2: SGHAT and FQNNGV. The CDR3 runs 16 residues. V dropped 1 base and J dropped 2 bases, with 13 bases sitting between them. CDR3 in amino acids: CASSLGNIPYTDTQYF. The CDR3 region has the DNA TGTGCCAGCAGCTTAGGAAACATCCCTTACACAGATACGCAGTATTTT.

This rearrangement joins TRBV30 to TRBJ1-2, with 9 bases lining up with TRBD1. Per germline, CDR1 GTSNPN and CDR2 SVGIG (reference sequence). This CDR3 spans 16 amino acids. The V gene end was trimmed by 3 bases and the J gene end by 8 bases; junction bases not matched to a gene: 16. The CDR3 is CAWSSDRGMSSGGYTF. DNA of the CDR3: TGTGCCTGGAGCTCGGACAGGGGAATGTCCTCGGGGGGCTACACCTTC.

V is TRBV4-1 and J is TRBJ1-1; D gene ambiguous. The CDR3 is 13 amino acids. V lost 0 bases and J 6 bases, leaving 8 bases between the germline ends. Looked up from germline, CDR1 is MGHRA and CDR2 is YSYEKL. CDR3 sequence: CASSQEGLAEAFF. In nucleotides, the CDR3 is TGCGCCAGCAGCCAAGAGGGCCTGGCTGAAGCTTTCTTT.

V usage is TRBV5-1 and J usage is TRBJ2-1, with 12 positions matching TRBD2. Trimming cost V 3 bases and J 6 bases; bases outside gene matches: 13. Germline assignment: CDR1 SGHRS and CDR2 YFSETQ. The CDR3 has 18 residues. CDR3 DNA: TGCGCCAGCAGCTCTTATAAGATAGGACTAGCGGGGACCAATGAGCAGTTCTTC. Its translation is CASSSYKIGLAGTNEQFF.

The CDR3 is CASSEGRPGGSYEQYF. The CDR3 coding sequence is TGTGCCAGCAGTGAGGGTAGGCCAGGGGGCTCCTACGAGCAGTACTTC. The V call is TRBV2, the J call TRBJ2-7, with 7 positions matching TRBD1. The CDR3 has 16 amino acids. V gave up 3 bases and J gave up 0 bases; unmatched junction bases: 8. Germline loops: CDR1 SNHLY, CDR2 FYNNEI.

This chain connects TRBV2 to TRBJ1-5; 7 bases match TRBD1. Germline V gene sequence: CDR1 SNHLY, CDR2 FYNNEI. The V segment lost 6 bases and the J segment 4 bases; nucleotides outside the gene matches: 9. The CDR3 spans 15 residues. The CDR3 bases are TGTGCCAGCAGGGGGGACAGAGCAGCGAATCAGCCCCAGCATTTT. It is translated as CASRGDRAANQPQHF.

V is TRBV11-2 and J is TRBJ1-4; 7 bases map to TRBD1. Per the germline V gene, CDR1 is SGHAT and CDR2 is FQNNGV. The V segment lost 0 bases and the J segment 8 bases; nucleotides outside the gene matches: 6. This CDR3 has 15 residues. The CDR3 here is CASSLEDRVWEKLFF. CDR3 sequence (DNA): TGTGCCAGCAGCTTAGAAGACAGGGTATGGGAAAAACTGTTTTTT.

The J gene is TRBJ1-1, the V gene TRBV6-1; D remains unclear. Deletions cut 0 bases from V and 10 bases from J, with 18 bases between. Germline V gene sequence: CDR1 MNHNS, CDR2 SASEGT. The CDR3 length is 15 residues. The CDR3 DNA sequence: TGTGCCAGCAGTGAAGCCGCCTCCTATTTGTATGGAGCTTTCTTT. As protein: CASSEAASYLYGAFF.

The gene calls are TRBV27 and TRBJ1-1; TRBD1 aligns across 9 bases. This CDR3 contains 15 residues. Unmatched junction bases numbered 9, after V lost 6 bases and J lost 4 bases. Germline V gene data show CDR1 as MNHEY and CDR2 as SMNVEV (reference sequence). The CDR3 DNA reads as TGTGCCAGCAGCCCACTAACAGGGGGCCGCACTGAAGCTTTCTTT. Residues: CASSPLTGGRTEAFF.

The CDR3 nucleotides are TGTGCCAGCAGGCTGACCCCGGGACAGGGTTCCTACGAGCAGTACTTC. Translating it yields CASRLTPGQGSYEQYF. The chain has TRBV5-5 and TRBJ2-7, with 9 bases identical to TRBD1. The CDR3 length is 16 residues. V was pared by 5 bases and J by 1 base, with 10 bases of the junction left unmatched. From germline, CDR1 is SGHKS and CDR2 YYEKEE (reference sequence).

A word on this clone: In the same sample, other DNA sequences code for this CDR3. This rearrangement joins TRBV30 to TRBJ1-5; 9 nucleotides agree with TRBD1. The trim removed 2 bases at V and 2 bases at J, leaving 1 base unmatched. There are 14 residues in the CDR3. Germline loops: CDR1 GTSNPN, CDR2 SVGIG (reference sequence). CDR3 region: CAWSRTGGNQPQHF. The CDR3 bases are TGTGCCTGGAGTAGGACAGGGGGCAATCAGCCCCAGCATTTT.

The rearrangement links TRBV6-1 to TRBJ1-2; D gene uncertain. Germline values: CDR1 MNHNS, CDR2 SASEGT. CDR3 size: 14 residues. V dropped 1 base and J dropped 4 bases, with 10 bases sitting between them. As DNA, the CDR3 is TGTGCCAGCAGTGAAGTTGTGGCTTTCTATGGCTACACCTTC. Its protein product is CASSEVVAFYGYTF.

CDR3 region: CASSFSGGATYEQYF. The CDR3 DNA is TGTGCCAGCAGCTTTAGCGGGGGCGCTACCTACGAGCAGTACTTC. The chain is built from TRBV7-2 and TRBJ2-7; 9 positions match TRBD2. The germline CDR1 and CDR2 sequences are SGHTA and FQGNSA. The CDR3 runs 15 residues. Trimming at V came to 3 bases and at J to 2 bases, leaving 5 bases not matched to a gene.

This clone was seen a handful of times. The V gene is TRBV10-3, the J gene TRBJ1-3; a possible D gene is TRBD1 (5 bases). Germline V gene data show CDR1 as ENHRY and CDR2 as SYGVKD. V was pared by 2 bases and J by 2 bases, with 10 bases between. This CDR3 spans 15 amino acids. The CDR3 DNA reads TGTGCCATCAGTGAGGGGGGGGTACCTGGAAACACCATATATTTT. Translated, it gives CAISEGGVPGNTIYF.

In DNA form, the CDR3 reads TGTGCCAGCAGCTTGAATCACGGACTATACAATGAGCAGTTCTTC. This sequence encodes CASSLNHGLYNEQFF. The J gene is TRBJ2-1, the V gene TRBV5-4; D might be TRBD2 (6 bases). The ends were cut back, 1 base at V and 4 bases at J, with 12 bases in the middle. Germline lookup yields CDR1 SGHNT and CDR2 YYREEE (reference sequence). CDR3 length: 15 residues.

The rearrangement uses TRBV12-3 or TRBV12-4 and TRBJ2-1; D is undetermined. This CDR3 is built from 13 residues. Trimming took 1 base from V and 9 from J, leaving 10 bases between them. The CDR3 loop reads CASSLGRSSEQFF. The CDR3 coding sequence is TGTGCCAGCAGTTTAGGCCGGAGCAGTGAGCAGTTCTTC.

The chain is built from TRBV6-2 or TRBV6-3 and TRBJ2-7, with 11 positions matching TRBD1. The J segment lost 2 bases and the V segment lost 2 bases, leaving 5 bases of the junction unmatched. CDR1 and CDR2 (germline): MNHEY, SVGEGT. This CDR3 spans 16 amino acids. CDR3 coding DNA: TGTGCCAGCAGTTACCCGGACAGGGGGCAACCCTACGAGCAGTACTTC. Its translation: CASSYPDRGQPYEQYF.

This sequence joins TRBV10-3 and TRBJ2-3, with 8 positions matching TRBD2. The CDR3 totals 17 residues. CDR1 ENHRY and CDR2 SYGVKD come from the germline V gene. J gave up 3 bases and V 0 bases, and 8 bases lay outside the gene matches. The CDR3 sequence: CAISESSGGGLTDTQYF. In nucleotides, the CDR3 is TGTGCCATCAGTGAGTCGTCGGGGGGGGGCCTAACAGATACGCAGTATTTT.

The CDR3 coding sequence is TGTGCTGTTGGCCCTAGCGGTGGCTACGAGCAGTACTTC. Its translation is CAVGPSGGYEQYF. The chain links TRBV30 to TRBJ2-7; 7 positions match TRBD2. The CDR3 length is 13 residues. Germline CDR1 and CDR2: GTSNPN and SVGIG (reference sequence).